These T cell receptor beta chains were read from a single sample in a study of cytomegalovirus exposure and HLA in healthy donors. TCRdb's copy holds only in-frame clones and misses some; the assay was immunoSEQ multiplex PCR. This table holds more than 130,000 clones, roughly 76% found once. The sequenced sample was PBMCs. The receptors shown here come from a human donor in good health. The CDR3 runs from the conserved cysteine through the conserved F or W. The D gene is left open where the match is weak. Clone size is stated in some rows and not others, as once, few, many or a class when expanded.

D gene: TRBD2; V gene: TRBV11-3; CDR3 length: 15; J gene: TRBJ2-7; clone size: NA; CDR3 DNA: TGTGCCAGCAGCTTAGAGATGCGCGGGAGAGACGAGCAGTACTTC; CDR3 protein: CASSLEMRGRDEQYF
D gene: NA; V gene: TRBV30; CDR3 length: 12; J gene: TRBJ1-2; clone size: NA; CDR3 DNA: TGTGCCTGGAGTGACCAGAACTATGGCTACACCTTC; CDR3 protein: CAWSDQNYGYTF
D gene: NA; V gene: TRBV30; CDR3 length: 15; J gene: TRBJ2-5; clone size: NA; CDR3 DNA: TGTGCCTGGAGTGTACAAGGGGGGGATGGGGAGACCCAGTACTTC; CDR3 protein: CAWSVQGGDGETQYF
D gene: NA; V gene: TRBV2; CDR3 length: 14; J gene: TRBJ1-2; clone size: NA; CDR3 DNA: TGTGCCAGCAGTGAAGGGGAGTTACGAATCGGCTACACCTTC; CDR3 protein: CASSEGELRIGYTF
D gene: NA; V gene: TRBV5-1; CDR3 length: 15; J gene: TRBJ1-4; clone size: NA; CDR3 DNA: TGCGCCAGCAGCTTGGCTCGGGAGCTAAATGAAAAACTGTTTTTT; CDR3 protein: CASSLARELNEKLFF
D gene: TRBD2; V gene: TRBV5-4; CDR3 length: 15; J gene: TRBJ2-7; clone size: NA; CDR3 DNA: TGTGCCAGCAGCTTAACAGCGGGAGTTACCTACGAGCGGTACTTC; CDR3 protein: CASSLTAGVTYERYF
D gene: TRBD2; V gene: TRBV6-5; CDR3 length: 15; J gene: TRBJ2-3; clone size: NA; CDR3 DNA: TGTGCCAGCAGTTCTAGGACTAGCTACACAGATACGCAGTATTTT; CDR3 protein: CASSSRTSYTDTQYF
D gene: TRBD1; V gene: TRBV5-5; CDR3 length: 15; J gene: TRBJ1-2; clone size: NA; CDR3 DNA: TGTGCCAGCAGGGGGACAGGGGAGCGTAGCTATGGCTACACCTTC; CDR3 protein: CASRGTGERSYGYTF
D gene: NA; V gene: TRBV25-1; CDR3 length: 14; J gene: TRBJ1-1; clone size: few; CDR3 DNA: TGTGCCAGCAGCTGGACGGACAAGAACACTGAAGCTTTCTTT; CDR3 protein: CASSWTDKNTEAFF
D gene: TRBD1; V gene: TRBV6-5; CDR3 length: 13; J gene: TRBJ1-5; clone size: NA; CDR3 DNA: TGTGCCAGCAGGGACAGGGAGGGTCAGCCCCAGCATTTT; CDR3 protein: CASRDREGQPQHF
D gene: NA; V gene: TRBV2; CDR3 length: 14; J gene: TRBJ1-5; clone size: NA; CDR3 DNA: TGTGCCAGCAGTGAAGGGACGGGGAATCAGCCCCAGCATTTT; CDR3 protein: CASSEGTGNQPQHF
D gene: NA; V gene: TRBV30; CDR3 length: 17; J gene: TRBJ2-3; clone size: NA; CDR3 DNA: TGTGCCTGGAGTGTACTGGCGGGACCCCCTGCCACAGATACGCAGTATTTT; CDR3 protein: CAWSVLAGPPATDTQYF
D gene: TRBD2; V gene: TRBV5-4; CDR3 length: 15; J gene: TRBJ2-7; clone size: NA; CDR3 DNA: TGTGCCAGCAGCTCGACTAGCGGGATTACTTACGAGCAGTACTTC; CDR3 protein: CASSSTSGITYEQYF
D gene: TRBD1; V gene: TRBV4-2; CDR3 length: 16; J gene: TRBJ2-7; clone size: NA; CDR3 DNA: TGTGCCAGCAGCACGCCTGAGAGGGGGCTTTCCTACGAGCAGTACTTC; CDR3 protein: CASSTPERGLSYEQYF
D gene: TRBD1; V gene: TRBV7-9; CDR3 length: 15; J gene: TRBJ1-3; clone size: NA; CDR3 DNA: TGTGCCAGCAGCCTACAGGGGACGGCTGGAAACACCATATATTTT; CDR3 protein: CASSLQGTAGNTIYF
D gene: TRBD1; V gene: TRBV19; CDR3 length: 14; J gene: TRBJ1-1; clone size: once; CDR3 DNA: TGTGCCAGTAGTATCGGACAGGGGAACACTGAAGCTTTCTTT; CDR3 protein: CASSIGQGNTEAFF
D gene: NA; V gene: TRBV7-6; CDR3 length: 13; J gene: TRBJ2-3; clone size: NA; CDR3 DNA: TGTGCCAGCAGCTCCTCTCGCACAGATACGCAGTATTTT; CDR3 protein: CASSSSRTDTQYF
D gene: TRBD2; V gene: TRBV4-2; CDR3 length: 16; J gene: TRBJ2-1; clone size: NA; CDR3 DNA: TGTGCCAGCAGCTCTACCTGGGCTAGCGGGGACAATGAGCAGTTCTTC; CDR3 protein: CASSSTWASGDNEQFF
D gene: TRBD1; V gene: TRBV9; CDR3 length: 15; J gene: TRBJ2-2; clone size: NA; CDR3 DNA: TGTGCCAGCAGCGCAAGGACAGGGAGCACCGGGGAGCTGTTTTTT; CDR3 protein: CASSARTGSTGELFF
D gene: NA; V gene: TRBV5-4; CDR3 length: 12; J gene: TRBJ2-7; clone size: NA; CDR3 DNA: TGTGCCAGCAGCTCATTCTCCTACGAGCAGTACTTC; CDR3 protein: CASSSFSYEQYF
D gene: TRBD2; V gene: TRBV11-1; CDR3 length: 16; J gene: TRBJ2-3; clone size: NA; CDR3 DNA: TGTGCCAGCAGCGCAAGACTAGCGGGGGGCACAGATACGCAGTATTTT; CDR3 protein: CASSARLAGGTDTQYF
D gene: NA; V gene: TRBV5-4; CDR3 length: 18; J gene: TRBJ1-3; clone size: few; CDR3 DNA: TGTGCCAGCAGCTTGTCTCCCACGGGGGGGTTCTCTGGAAACACCATATATTTT; CDR3 protein: CASSLSPTGGFSGNTIYF
D gene: TRBD2; V gene: TRBV5-1; CDR3 length: 14; J gene: TRBJ2-2; clone size: NA; CDR3 DNA: TGCGCCAGCGTCGGACTAGCGGGGTCCGGGGAGCTGTTTTTT; CDR3 protein: CASVGLAGSGELFF
D gene: TRBD1; V gene: TRBV28; CDR3 length: 15; J gene: TRBJ1-2; clone size: NA; CDR3 DNA: TGTGCCAGCAGTACTTTCACGACAGGGAACTATGGCTACACCTTC; CDR3 protein: CASSTFTTGNYGYTF
D gene: TRBD1; V gene: TRBV5-1; CDR3 length: 13; J gene: TRBJ1-2; clone size: NA; CDR3 DNA: TGCGCCAGCAGCTTGAGGGGGCGGGATGGCTACACCTTC; CDR3 protein: CASSLRGRDGYTF
D gene: TRBD2; V gene: TRBV28; CDR3 length: 17; J gene: TRBJ2-7; clone size: NA; CDR3 DNA: TGTGCCAGCAGTTCACACAAACTTCAGCGGGAGATTTACGAGCAGTACTTC; CDR3 protein: CASSSHKLQREIYEQYF
D gene: TRBD1; V gene: TRBV19; CDR3 length: 15; J gene: TRBJ1-3; clone size: few; CDR3 DNA: TGTGCCAGTAGTTCCGGACAGGGTGATGGAAACACCATATATTTT; CDR3 protein: CASSSGQGDGNTIYF
D gene: NA; V gene: TRBV9; CDR3 length: 13; J gene: TRBJ1-1; clone size: once; CDR3 DNA: TGTGCCAGCAGCGCCGACAGCGGGACTGAAGCTTTCTTT; CDR3 protein: CASSADSGTEAFF
D gene: NA; V gene: TRBV7-2; CDR3 length: 14; J gene: TRBJ2-7; clone size: once; CDR3 DNA: TGTGCCAGCAGTTTTTCAAGCTACTCCTACGAGCAGTACTTC; CDR3 protein: CASSFSSYSYEQYF
D gene: TRBD1; V gene: TRBV7-9; CDR3 length: 13; J gene: TRBJ2-1; clone size: few; CDR3 DNA: TGTGCCAGCAGCTTGGACAGGGCTAATGAGCAGTTCTTC; CDR3 protein: CASSLDRANEQFF
D gene: NA; V gene: TRBV7-9; CDR3 length: 14; J gene: TRBJ2-5; clone size: NA; CDR3 DNA: TGTGCCAGCAGCCTGACACACACACAGGGAACCCAGTACTTC; CDR3 protein: CASSLTHTQGTQYF
D gene: TRBD2; V gene: TRBV7-7; CDR3 length: 15; J gene: TRBJ2-1; clone size: NA; CDR3 DNA: TGTGCTAGCAGCTTCGGACTAGCGGGAATGAGTGAGCAGTTCTTC; CDR3 protein: CASSFGLAGMSEQFF
D gene: TRBD2; V gene: TRBV7-9; CDR3 length: 13; J gene: TRBJ2-1; clone size: once; CDR3 DNA: TGTGCCAGCACCCCGGGGGGGGCCTTTGAGCAGTTCTTC; CDR3 protein: CASTPGGAFEQFF
D gene: TRBD1; V gene: TRBV7-2; CDR3 length: 15; J gene: TRBJ2-5; clone size: NA; CDR3 DNA: TGTGCCAGCAGCTTTGACAGGGGGCTTGCAGAGACCCAGTACTTC; CDR3 protein: CASSFDRGLAETQYF
D gene: NA; V gene: TRBV6-1; CDR3 length: 16; J gene: TRBJ2-7; clone size: NA; CDR3 DNA: TGTGCCAGCAGTGAAATGATGGAGGGGACCTCCTACGAGCAGTACTTC; CDR3 protein: CASSEMMEGTSYEQYF
D gene: NA; V gene: TRBV11-3; CDR3 length: 16; J gene: TRBJ2-1; clone size: once; CDR3 DNA: TGTGCCAGCAGCTCACTGGGACTGCACTCCTACAATGAGCAGTTCTTC; CDR3 protein: CASSSLGLHSYNEQFF
D gene: NA; V gene: TRBV9; CDR3 length: 12; J gene: TRBJ1-2; clone size: NA; CDR3 DNA: TGTGCCAGCAGCGATCGACAGACCGGCTACACCTTC; CDR3 protein: CASSDRQTGYTF
D gene: TRBD2; V gene: TRBV7-9; CDR3 length: 18; J gene: TRBJ2-5; clone size: NA; CDR3 DNA: TGTGCCAGCAGCTCAAATGGACTAGCGGGAGGATCCCAAGAGACCCAGTACTTC; CDR3 protein: CASSSNGLAGGSQETQYF
D gene: NA; V gene: TRBV5-1; CDR3 length: 16; J gene: TRBJ2-1; clone size: NA; CDR3 DNA: TGCGCCAGCAGCCACAGCAGAGAAGTTCCGTCCTATGAGCAGTTCTTC; CDR3 protein: CASSHSREVPSYEQFF
D gene: TRBD1; V gene: TRBV2; CDR3 length: 14; J gene: TRBJ2-7; clone size: NA; CDR3 DNA: TGTGCCAGCAGCGTGGGACAGCGCTCCTACGAGCAGTACTTC; CDR3 protein: CASSVGQRSYEQYF
D gene: NA; V gene: TRBV11-1; CDR3 length: 15; J gene: TRBJ2-6; clone size: NA; CDR3 DNA: TGTGCCAGCAGCCGCTCGGCGGGAGGGGCCAACGTCCTGACTTTC; CDR3 protein: CASSRSAGGANVLTF
D gene: TRBD1; V gene: TRBV4-2; CDR3 length: 17; J gene: TRBJ2-7; clone size: NA; CDR3 DNA: TGTGCCAGCAGCCTCGAAAAGCCGGGACAGGGGGCCTACGAGCAGTACTTC; CDR3 protein: CASSLEKPGQGAYEQYF
D gene: NA; V gene: TRBV11-3; CDR3 length: 13; J gene: TRBJ1-1; clone size: NA; CDR3 DNA: TGTGCCAGCAGCTTACACGGGAACACTGAAGCTTTCTTT; CDR3 protein: CASSLHGNTEAFF
D gene: NA; V gene: TRBV7-3; CDR3 length: 14; J gene: TRBJ1-1; clone size: NA; CDR3 DNA: TGTGCCAGCAGCTTAATGGGGGCTGGCACTGAAGCTTTCTTT; CDR3 protein: CASSLMGAGTEAFF
D gene: NA; V gene: TRBV27; CDR3 length: 14; J gene: TRBJ2-7; clone size: NA; CDR3 DNA: TGTGCCAGCAGTCGGGCAGGGATATATTACGAGCAGTACTTC; CDR3 protein: CASSRAGIYYEQYF
D gene: TRBD2; V gene: TRBV5-5; CDR3 length: 13; J gene: TRBJ2-3; clone size: once; CDR3 DNA: TGTGCCAGCAGCCCGGGGGGGGCAGATACGCAGTATTTT; CDR3 protein: CASSPGGADTQYF
D gene: NA; V gene: TRBV5-1; CDR3 length: 13; J gene: TRBJ1-2; clone size: NA; CDR3 DNA: TGCGCCAGCAGCTTGGGAGGGCCTCCCGGCTACACCTTC; CDR3 protein: CASSLGGPPGYTF
D gene: TRBD2; V gene: TRBV4-1; CDR3 length: 15; J gene: TRBJ2-1; clone size: NA; CDR3 DNA: TGCGCCAGCAGCCAACTCGGACTAGGGGCAAATGAGCAGTTCTTC; CDR3 protein: CASSQLGLGANEQFF
D gene: NA; V gene: TRBV9; CDR3 length: 12; J gene: TRBJ1-6; clone size: NA; CDR3 DNA: TGTGCCAGCAATCAGGGCCTAGGGTCCCTCCACTTT; CDR3 protein: CASNQGLGSLHF
D gene: NA; V gene: TRBV10-2; CDR3 length: 12; J gene: TRBJ2-7; clone size: NA; CDR3 DNA: TGCGCCAGCAGTGATATAGTCCACGAGCAGTACTTC; CDR3 protein: CASSDIVHEQYF
D gene: NA; V gene: TRBV28; CDR3 length: 13; J gene: TRBJ2-7; clone size: few; CDR3 DNA: TGTGCCAGCAGCTCGGGGGGCAACTACGAGCAGTACTTC; CDR3 protein: CASSSGGNYEQYF
D gene: NA; V gene: TRBV2; CDR3 length: 13; J gene: TRBJ2-2; clone size: NA; CDR3 DNA: TGTGCCAGCTGCAGGGTACACACCGGGGAGCTGTTTTTT; CDR3 protein: CASCRVHTGELFF